This TCR beta chain was sequenced during a study of Graves' ophthalmopathy and Graves' hyperthyroidism. Study-wide findings and caveats: Blood contained most expanded thyroid clonotypes exceeding 0.001 frequency.

The CDR3 runs 11 residues. Germline CDR1 reads SQVTM; CDR2 reads ANQGSEA. TCR beta CDR3 regions were amplified from RNA transcripts. RT-PCR was first run with HTBI primers, then multiplex PCR in a second round. TCRdb ran MiXCR on the multiplex PCR reads and lists one entry per CDR3 protein. The data show about 740,000 distinct CDR3 sequences, around 40% seen once. About this clonotype: What it binds is not known. The junction differs from germline at one of its ends, possibly a read error.

Other autoimmune diseases, uncontrolled infections, pregnancy and lactation each led to patient exclusion. Sequencing input: peripheral blood. This chain connects TRBV29-1 to TRBJ2-5, with no clear D. The sequence came from an adult man with Graves' ophthalmopathy. The chain's CDR3 is CSFAGTETQCF. In nucleotides, the CDR3 is TGCAGCTTCGCAGGAACGGAGACCCAGTGCTTC.